This TCR beta chain derives from a study of blood T cell repertoires in COVID-19. The CDR3 totals 15 residues. CDR1 is MDHEN and CDR2 is SYDVKM in the germline V gene. The V and J ends lost 6 bases and 1 base, in that order; junction bases with no gene match: 6. Sequencing used immunoSEQ multiplex PCR; TCRdb keeps in-frame clones, though not all of them. The sample consists of around 230,000 clones, around 88% of them appearing once. Sequenced sample: peripheral blood. The chain is built from TRBV28 and TRBJ1-5; 7 nucleotides line up with TRBD1. This TCR was recovered from a woman aged 50 to 60 with acute or convalescent COVID-19. The CDR3 sequence is CASSGQVGSNQPQHF. DNA for the CDR3: TGTGCCAGCAGCGGACAGGTTGGGAGCAATCAGCCCCAGCATTTT.